This T cell receptor (beta chain) is drawn from a study of blood T cells in healthy people across ages. Study outcomes and limitations: The unknown donor CMV status may have confounded expanded clonotype changes. A strong correlation was found between TCR beta diversity and the percentage of naive T cells.

It was with a sample-barcoded 5' primer and a J-beta primer mix that a second PCR of roughly 6 to 12 cycles was run. A single record per CDR3 protein comes from TCRdb applying MiXCR to the 5' RACE reads. The sample shows some 700,000 distinct CDR3 sequences, over 20% of them seen only once. Researchers isolated at least 6 million PBMCs per sample. Per sample, at least 5.5 micrograms of total RNA were extracted. Concerning this clonotype itself: Its antigen is as yet unknown.

The V gene's germline CDR1 is LGHDT and CDR2 YNNKEL (reference sequence). The CDR3 extends over 16 amino acids. The V segment lost 5 bases and the J segment 5 bases; nucleotides outside the gene matches: 5. What was sequenced was blood. The clonotype comes from a man in his 70s in good health. The J gene is TRBJ2-2, the V gene TRBV3-1, with 13 positions matching TRBD2. CDR3 region: CASSLQTSGGTGELFF. CDR3 DNA: TGTGCCAGCAGCTTACAGACTAGCGGGGGGACCGGGGAGCTGTTTTTT.